These 14 T cell receptor beta chains share one sample of origin, sequenced in a study of blood T cell repertoires in COVID-19. Profiled with immunoSEQ multiplex PCR; TCRdb holds only in-frame clones, not every one. The sample shows around 90,000 clones, about 80% of them seen only once. The sequenced sample was peripheral blood. The receptors here all came from a human donor in a cohort sampled during active COVID-19.

The chain recombines TRBV18 with TRBJ2-7, with unresolved D. Trimming left V 6 bases short and J 0 bases short, with 12 bases between. Germline V gene data show CDR1 as KGHSH and CDR2 as LQKENI. The CDR3 is made up of 14 amino acids. The chain's CDR3 is CASSQEQSSYEQYF. DNA of the CDR3: TGTGCCAGCTCTCAAGAACAGAGCTCCTACGAGCAGTACTTC. The entire variable domain, with the rest obtained from reference TRBV18 and TRBJ2-7, is as follows: NAGVMQNPRHLVRRRGQEARLRCSPMKGHSHVYWYRQLPEEGLKFMVYLQKENIIDESGMPKERFSAEFPKEGPSILRIQQVVRGDSAAYFCASSQEQSSYEQYFGPGTRLTVT.

V is TRBV7-8 and J is TRBJ2-3; 7 nucleotides line up with TRBD2. The CDR3 is made up of 12 amino acids. The germline gives CDR1 SGHVS, CDR2 FQNEAQ. After removal of 5 bases from V and 14 bases from J, the junction contained 10 bases not matched to a gene. In DNA form, the CDR3 reads TGTGCCAGCAGCCTGAGCGGGAAGAGGCCGTATTTT. Its translation: CASSLSGKRPYF.

The CDR3 region has the DNA TGTGCCAGCAGCTGGGGACAGATTCAAGGAACCTCTGGAAACACCATATATTTT. This codes for CASSWGQIQGTSGNTIYF. The rearrangement joins TRBV5-5 to TRBJ1-3; 7 bases match TRBD1. The CDR3 is 18 amino acids. The germline CDR1 and CDR2 sequences are SGHKS and YYEKEE (reference sequence). V was clipped by 3 bases and J by 0 bases; unmatched bases: 12.

This clone has a single count. The chain couples TRBV3-1 (or the pseudogene TRBV3-2) to TRBJ1-3; unclear D gene. Germline V gives CDR1 LGHDT, CDR2 YNNKEL (reference sequence). Trimming took off 1 base at V and 5 bases at J, with 9 bases between the two ends. This CDR3 has 14 amino acids. The CDR3 spells CASSQAAGRNTIYF. The CDR3 DNA is TGTGCCAGCAGCCAAGCGGCAGGTAGAAACACCATATATTTT.

The gene calls are TRBV28 and TRBJ2-7; TRBD1 matches 7 bases. Germline V CDR1 and CDR2: MDHEN, SYDVKM. The CDR3 has 14 residues. J was trimmed by 4 bases and V by 6 bases; bases with no gene match: 9. This CDR3 is CASSRWDRPYEQYF. CDR3 coding DNA: TGTGCCAGCAGCCGCTGGGACAGACCGTACGAGCAGTACTTC.

CDR3 nucleotides: TGTGCCAGTAGTAGGACAGGCTTTGAAGCTTTCTTT. Translation gives CASSRTGFEAFF. The chain couples TRBV19 to TRBJ1-1; 7 bases are a match to TRBD1. Germline V gene data show CDR1 as LNHDA and CDR2 as SQIVND (reference sequence). The trim removed 4 bases at V and 7 bases at J, leaving 3 bases unmatched. There are 12 residues in the CDR3. Supplemented by reference TRBV19 and TRBJ1-1, the full variable domain reads DGGITQSPKYLFRKEGQNVTLSCEQNLNHDAMYWYRQDPGQGLRLIYYSQIVNDFQKGDIAEGYSVSREKKESFPLTVTSAQKNPTAFYLCASSRTGFEAFFGQGTRLTVV.

The gene calls are TRBV5-6 and TRBJ2-3, with 11 bases lining up with TRBD2. This CDR3 comprises 15 residues. Germline V gives CDR1 SGHDT, CDR2 YYEEEE. V lost 1 base to trimming and J lost 4 bases; unmatched junction nucleotides: 2. The CDR3 bases are TGTGCCAGCAGCTTGATAGCGGGAGGGGCAGATACGCAGTATTTT. Its translation: CASSLIAGGADTQYF.

This clone was counted a single time. The chain combines TRBV5-3 with TRBJ1-2; D uncertain. TRBV5-3 is labeled an ORF, and its function is uncertain. V lost 4 bases, J lost 0 bases, and 13 bases lay in between. This CDR3 has 15 residues. Here the CDR3 DNA reads TGTGCCAGAAGCCACCCCCGAGGGACTAACTATGGCTACACCTTC. It specifies CARSHPRGTNYGYTF.

J is TRBJ2-7 and V is TRBV4-1; 11 bases align to TRBD2. V was pared by 4 bases and J by 7 bases, with 12 bases of the junction left unmatched. Germline CDR1 reads MGHRA; CDR2 reads YSYEKL. The CDR3 sequence is 16 residues long. CDR3 sequence: CASSRPGTSGSGEQYF. In DNA form, the CDR3 reads TGCGCCAGCAGCCGGCCGGGCACTAGCGGGAGTGGAGAGCAGTACTTC.

This clone occurred a few times. The chain recombines TRBV27 with TRBJ1-5, with 8 bases that match TRBD1. Germline V CDR1 and CDR2: MNHEY, SMNVEV (reference sequence). J was trimmed by 11 bases and V by 5 bases; bases with no gene match: 11. The CDR3 sequence is 14 residues long. CDR3: CASSPRQGSWAQHF. CDR3 in DNA: TGTGCCAGCAGTCCAAGACAGGGGAGCTGGGCCCAGCATTTT.

In this sample, this clone turned up a few times. This chain uses TRBV10-3 with TRBJ1-6; 8 nucleotides align to TRBD1. Germline CDR1 and CDR2: ENHRY and SYGVKD. V lost 6 bases, J lost 9 bases, and 7 bases stayed unmatched. The CDR3 consists of 14 residues. The CDR3 DNA reads TGTGCCATCAGCCCAGGGGGCAGGAGTTCACCCCTCCACTTT. It specifies CAISPGGRSSPLHF.

This clone was detected only once. The CDR3: CASSEYSRGMDTEAFF. The CDR3, as DNA: TGTGCCAGCAGTGAGTACTCCAGGGGAATGGACACTGAAGCTTTCTTT. The rearrangement joins TRBV6-1 to TRBJ1-1, with a tentative D call TRBD1 (6 bases). Germline V CDR1 and CDR2: MNHNS, SASEGT. The ends were cut back, 3 bases at V and 3 bases at J, with 17 bases in the middle. The CDR3 consists of 16 residues.

This clone has only a few counts. This sequence joins TRBV6-6 and TRBJ1-6, with D hard to call. Trimming pared 6 bases from V and 0 bases from J, leaving 3 bases between. The CDR3 is 13 amino acids. Germline V CDR1 and CDR2: MNHNY, SVGAGI (reference sequence). The CDR3: CASRSSYNSPLHF. CDR3 in DNA: TGTGCCAGCAGGAGCTCCTATAATTCACCCCTCCACTTT.

The V call is TRBV10-3, the J call TRBJ2-7; 16 bases line up with TRBD2. With V trimmed by 4 bases and J by 2 bases, 5 bases remained unmatched. The germline V gene encodes CDR1 ENHRY and CDR2 SYGVKD. CDR3 length equals 17 residues. As DNA, the CDR3 is TGTGCCATCAGTGGGGGACTAGCGGGAGGGAATACCTACGAGCAGTACTTC. Translated, it gives CAISGGLAGGNTYEQYF.